These 11 T cell receptor beta chains were sequenced from one sample in a study of T cell clonality in common variable immunodeficiency (dated by TCRdb to the mid-2010s). Library preparation employed the immunoSEQ multiplex PCR assay. Not all clones reach the TCRdb copy of this immuneACCESS table, which keeps in-frame sequences only. Checked studies attribute under half of the gap to unresolved V genes and leave the rest unexplained. The sample features about 64,000 clones, and none is a singleton. The ten largest make up about 1.8% of the sample. The sequencing sample was made of peripheral blood mononuclear cells. All receptors derive from a person aged 18-70 years in good health.

About this clone itself: Read coverage stops 3 residues before the CDR3 terminus; the germline J gene supplies the remainder. V is TRBV19 and J is TRBJ1-2; the D gene is possibly TRBD1 (6 bases). The germline V gene encodes CDR1 LNHDA and CDR2 SQIVND (reference sequence). The CDR3 contains 12 residues. Here the CDR3 reads CASSTGAGDYTF. Partial CDR3 DNA: TGTGCCAGTAGTACAGGGGCAGGTGAC.

This clone was counted at least ten times. The CDR3 end lies 3 residues beyond the end of the read and is filled in from the germline J gene. This rearrangement joins TRBV15 to TRBJ2-7, with 9 bases that match TRBD1. Germline loops: CDR1 LNHNV, CDR2 YYDKDF (reference sequence). J was trimmed by 3 bases and V by 6 bases; bases with no gene match: 0. There are 12 residues in the CDR3. The CDR3 is CATRDRGYEQYF. Partial CDR3 DNA: TGTGCCACCAGGGACAGGGGCTACGAG.

Ten or more counts support this clone. The sequence runs out 3 residues before the end of the CDR3; the remainder is reconstructed from the germline J gene. V and J are TRBV9 and TRBJ1-1; D remains unclear. Looked up from germline, CDR1 is SGDLS and CDR2 is YYNGEE. The CDR3 has 14 amino acids. V was shortened by 3 bases and J by 1 base, with 10 bases between the two germline ends. Partial CDR3 DNA: TGTGCCAGCAGCGGCGAGAGAGCGAACACTGAA. Protein sequence: CASSGERANTE. The complete CDR3 reads CASSGERANTEAFF.

This clone was recorded many times. The CDR3 is cut off 3 residues early in the read; its end comes from the germline J gene. The rearrangement joins TRBV12-3 or TRBV12-4 to TRBJ2-1, with 13 bases identical to TRBD2. The CDR3 extends over 15 amino acids. The V segment lost 6 bases and the J segment 5 bases; nucleotides outside the gene matches: 4. CDR3 DNA, as far as it was read: TGTGCCAGCAGCCCCGGGACTAGCGGGAACAATGAG. This sequence encodes CASSPGTSGNNE. The complete CDR3 protein is CASSPGTSGNNEQFF.

This clone has a count of ten or more. Coverage ceases 3 residues before the CDR3 finishes, and the germline J gene fills in the end. V gene TRBV20-1 combines with J gene TRBJ2-1; TRBD2 aligns across 11 bases. The ends lost 0 bases at V and 9 bases at J; junction bases unmatched: 4. The CDR3 is made up of 14 amino acids. Germline V CDR1 and CDR2: DFQATT, SNEGSKA (reference sequence). The covered CDR3 bases are TGCAGTGCTAGAGATCCCCTAGCGGGAGGTGAG. It translates to CSARDPLAGGE. In full, the CDR3 reads CSARDPLAGGEQFF.

This clone was seen at least ten times. Partial CDR3 DNA: TGTGCCAGCAGCCCCGCTGGTTCTAGCGGGGGGAATGAG. This encodes CASSPAGSSGGNE. The CDR3 reads in full as CASSPAGSSGGNEQFF. The rearrangement uses TRBV7-7 and TRBJ2-1; 11 nucleotides agree with TRBD2. Sequencing ends 3 residues short of the CDR3 end; the germline J gene provides the rest. The CDR3 has 16 amino acids. The V segment lost 5 bases and the J segment 7 bases; nucleotides outside the gene matches: 10. CDR1 and CDR2 (germline): SSHAT, FNYEAQ (reference sequence).

Many counts were recorded for this clone. The read is 3 residues too short to cover the CDR3 end, so that end is filled in from the germline J gene. The V and J genes are TRBV6-2 or TRBV6-3 and TRBJ1-1; no clear D gene. The CDR3 has 13 amino acids. V lost 8 bases, J lost 0 bases, and 10 bases lay in between. From germline, CDR1 is MNHEY and CDR2 SVGEGT. The CDR3 region is CASGGLMNTEAFF. The part of the CDR3 DNA that was read is TGTGCCAGCGGCGGGCTTATGAACACTGAA.

This clone has at least ten counts. The read comes to an end 3 residues before the CDR3 does, leaving the germline J gene to fill in the end. The V call is TRBV30, the J call TRBJ2-4; 11 positions agree with TRBD2. Germline V gives CDR1 GTSNPN, CDR2 SVGIG (reference sequence). With V trimmed by 0 bases and J by 6 bases, 4 bases remained unmatched. The length of the CDR3 is 15 residues. CDR3 region: CAWSVSLAGGNIQYF. The CDR3 bases that were read are TGTGCCTGGAGTGTAAGCCTAGCGGGGGGAAACATT.

This clone was observed at least ten times. The CDR3 end is not reached by the read, which stops 3 residues before it; the germline J gene fills it in. This rearrangement joins TRBV7-9 to TRBJ2-4, with unresolved D. This CDR3 has 12 residues. With 1 base removed from V and 8 bases from J, the gap between germline ends came to 6 bases. Germline V gives CDR1 SEHNR, CDR2 FQNEAQ (reference sequence). CDR3 bases read: TGTGCCAGCAGCTTAGATGACTACATT. This codes for CASSLDDYI. The full CDR3 is CASSLDDYIQYF.

This clone has a count of ten or more. The read gets to within 3 residues of the CDR3 end, and the germline J gene fills in the rest. This rearrangement joins TRBV10-3 to TRBJ2-1, with 12 bases lining up with TRBD1. V shed 0 bases, J shed 2 bases, and the junction held 11 bases outside the gene matches. CDR3 size: 20 residues. The V gene's germline CDR1 is ENHRY and CDR2 SYGVKD. CDR3 bases read: TGTGCCATCAGTGAGTCGGGGACAGGGGGCCTTCTAGCGACCTACAATGAG. As protein: CAISESGTGGLLATYNE. The whole CDR3 protein is CAISESGTGGLLATYNEQFF.

The sample holds many counts of this clone. Read sequence stops 3 residues before the CDR3 end, and the germline J gene provides the missing end. The chain recombines TRBV12-3 or TRBV12-4 with TRBJ1-2; the D gene is possibly TRBD1 (5 bases). Trimming stripped 5 bases from V and 4 bases from J, with 14 bases between. The CDR3 contains 14 residues. The CDR3 loop reads CASSPGGDSYGYTF. The sequenced part of the CDR3 DNA is TGTGCCAGCAGTCCTGGGGGGGATAGCTATGGC.